The clone carrying this T cell receptor (beta chain) has just a few counts. The data derive from a study of T cells after somatic rescue of genetic block. The trim removed 1 base at V and 7 bases at J, leaving 2 bases unmatched. CDR1 and CDR2 (germline): SGHRS, YFSETQ. This CDR3 has 13 amino acids. TCRdb's copy holds only in-frame clones and misses some; the assay was immunoSEQ multiplex PCR. The sample consists of more than 9,500 clones, around 74% of them appearing once. The chain couples TRBV5-1 to TRBJ1-5; 7 nucleotides agree with TRBD1. The TCR was taken from a boy aged 5-17 years. Sample: peripheral blood mononuclear cells (PBMCs). For the CDR3, the DNA is TGCGCCAGCAGCTTGCCAGGGGGGCAGCCCCAGCATTTT. Translated, it gives CASSLPGGQPQHF.